This entry describes one T cell receptor (beta chain). This entry is derived from a study of blood T cell repertoires in COVID-19. The overall study: The study drew acute and convalescent COVID-19 samples from the United States, Italy and Spain. Sources were T cells, B-cell-depleted T cells, or PBMCs; the material itself was cDNA or gDNA.

Methods used by the authors: Counts of nucleated cells, estimated from reference gene primer amplification, were obtained. The repertoire was sequenced with immunoSEQ multiplex PCR; TCRdb's copy has only in-frame clones and lacks some. D and trimming were read from the DNA, whereas the V and J calls and clone size are those reported in that table. The sample contains tens of thousands of clones, roughly 80% of which appear only once. The CDR3 sequence is 17 residues long. Germline CDR1 is SGHAT and CDR2 is FQNNGV. The trim removed 1 base at V and 4 bases at J, leaving 7 bases unmatched. The receptor was isolated from a woman aged 80 or over with acute or convalescent COVID-19. Sample: peripheral blood. The V call is TRBV11-2, the J call TRBJ2-4; the match to TRBD1 covers 10 bases. The CDR3 bases are TGTGCCAGCAGCTTAGGTCCCGGGACAGGGGCAAAAAACATTCAGTACTTC. This encodes CASSLGPGTGAKNIQYF.